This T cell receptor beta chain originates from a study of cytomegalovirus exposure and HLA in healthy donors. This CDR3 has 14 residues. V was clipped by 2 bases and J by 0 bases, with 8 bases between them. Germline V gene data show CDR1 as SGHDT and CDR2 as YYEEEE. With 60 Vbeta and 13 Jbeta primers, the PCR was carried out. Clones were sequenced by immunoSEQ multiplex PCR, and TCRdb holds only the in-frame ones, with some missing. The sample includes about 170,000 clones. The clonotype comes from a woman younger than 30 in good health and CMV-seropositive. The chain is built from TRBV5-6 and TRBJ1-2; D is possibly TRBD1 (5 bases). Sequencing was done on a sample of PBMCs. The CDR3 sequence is CASSFREANYGYTF. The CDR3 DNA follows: TGTGCCAGCAGCTTCAGGGAAGCTAACTATGGCTACACCTTC.